This T cell receptor beta chain was documented in a study of cytomegalovirus exposure and HLA in healthy donors. On the study more broadly: Genotyping of hundreds of donors showed that about 79% belonged to the Caucasian-associated ancestry cluster.

Both 60 Vbeta primers and 13 Jbeta primers went into the PCR. Only in-frame clones appear in the TCRdb table, and some are missing; sequencing was by immunoSEQ multiplex PCR. The table shows 200,000 or so clones, with around 81% occurring only once. Between the trimmed V and J ends, which lost 0 bases and 4 bases, there was a span of 5 bases. CDR1 is SGHDT and CDR2 is YYEEEE in the germline V gene. The CDR3 has 13 amino acids. What was sequenced was PBMCs. The gene calls are TRBV5-6 and TRBJ1-5; D not certain. The origin of this receptor is a young woman in good health and CMV-seropositive. The CDR3 is CASSLGRNQPQHF. The CDR3 nucleotides are TGTGCCAGCAGCTTGGGGAGAAATCAGCCCCAGCATTTT.